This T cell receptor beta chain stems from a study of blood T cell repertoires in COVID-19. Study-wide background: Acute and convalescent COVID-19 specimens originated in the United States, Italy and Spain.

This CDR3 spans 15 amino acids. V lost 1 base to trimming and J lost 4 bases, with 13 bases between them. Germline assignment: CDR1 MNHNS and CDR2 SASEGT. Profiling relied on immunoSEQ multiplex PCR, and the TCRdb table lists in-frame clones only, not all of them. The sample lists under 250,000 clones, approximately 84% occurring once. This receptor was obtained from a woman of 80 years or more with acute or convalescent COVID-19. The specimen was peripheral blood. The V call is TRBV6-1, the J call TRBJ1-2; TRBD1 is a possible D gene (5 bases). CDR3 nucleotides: TGTGCCAGCAGTGAAGGGCAGGGAAACCTCTATGGCTACACCTTC. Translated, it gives CASSEGQGNLYGYTF.